The T cell receptor (beta chain) described here comes from a study of cytomegalovirus exposure and HLA in healthy donors. Use of 60 Vbeta and 13 Jbeta primers characterized the PCR. Sequencing was performed with immunoSEQ multiplex PCR; in TCRdb, only in-frame clones are kept and a portion is missing. The sample lists about 120,000 clones; under 85% were seen once. Study-wide points: The later analysis indicated that the majority of CMV-associated TCR beta chains appeared HLA-restricted. As a later analysis revealed, the rate of TCR association differed by HLA locus, with DRB1 most and HLA-C fewest. Data from an earlier analysis indicated that most TCR beta V segments were productive either about 87% or about 30% of the time.

Germline V gene data show CDR1 as LGHNA and CDR2 as YSLEER. This CDR3 is built from 16 residues. V shed 3 bases and J 8 bases; nucleotides not matched to a gene: 10. This clone turned up a few times. The antigen is undetermined. The chain employs TRBV4-3 and TRBJ1-4; 9 bases agree with TRBD1. This clonotype was obtained from a woman in her forties or fifties in good health and CMV-seropositive. Specimen: PBMCs. Here the CDR3 reads CASSQGLGQGGEKLFF. The CDR3 nucleotides read TGCGCCAGCAGCCAGGGGCTGGGACAGGGCGGGGAAAAACTGTTTTTT.